This is a list of T cell receptor beta chains from one sample in a study of cytomegalovirus exposure and HLA in healthy donors. The method was immunoSEQ multiplex PCR; TCRdb's version includes in-frame clones alone and lacks a portion of them. Here the sample spans fewer than 120,000 clones, about 80% being singletons. The sample consisted of PBMCs. These receptors all come from a man aged 25-40 years in good health and CMV-seropositive. Each CDR3 is given with its conserved first and last residue. The D gene is left open where the match is weak. Part of the rows lack a size; the others show once, few, many or a class for expanded clones.

v_gene	j_gene	d_gene	abundance	CDR3aa	CDR3nt
TRBV7-9	TRBJ2-7	.	.	CASSATGSWSYEQYF	TGTGCCAGCAGCGCTACAGGGTCATGGTCCTACGAGCAGTACTTC
TRBV4-3	TRBJ1-3	TRBD1	.	CASGQGIGNTIYF	TGCGCCAGCGGACAGGGGATTGGAAACACCATATATTTT
TRBV5-6	TRBJ1-5	.	once	CASSGRHNQPQHF	TGTGCCAGCAGCGGGCGCCACAATCAGCCCCAGCATTTT
TRBV5-4	TRBJ1-6	.	.	CASSLEGLSSPLHF	TGTGCCAGCAGCCTGGAGGGGCTTAGCTCACCCCTCCACTTT
TRBV15	TRBJ2-5	.	.	CATSRDFDSQETQYF	TGTGCCACCAGCAGAGATTTTGACAGCCAAGAGACCCAGTACTTC
TRBV7-8	TRBJ1-1	.	.	CASSFNGMNTEAFF	TGTGCCAGCAGCTTCAACGGGATGAACACTGAAGCTTTCTTT
TRBV19	TRBJ2-2	TRBD1	few	CASSRGQGTTGELFF	TGTGCCAGTAGTCGCGGACAGGGGACCACCGGGGAGCTGTTTTTT
TRBV6-4	TRBJ2-2	.	.	CASSDSRLPTGELFF	TGTGCCAGCAGTGACTCGAGGCTTCCCACCGGGGAGCTGTTTTTT
TRBV20-1	TRBJ2-5	.	.	CSASEETQYF	TGCAGTGCTAGTGAGGAGACCCAGTACTTC
TRBV7-9	TRBJ1-1	.	.	CASSPTPGQAEAFF	TGTGCCAGCAGCCCCACCCCGGGACAAGCTGAAGCTTTCTTT
TRBV7-9	TRBJ2-5	.	.	CASSAEQGGETQYF	TGTGCCAGCAGCGCGGAACAGGGAGGGGAGACCCAGTACTTC
TRBV6-4	TRBJ2-1	.	few	CASSPGDYNEQFF	TGTGCCAGCAGTCCGGGGGATTACAATGAGCAGTTCTTC
TRBV4-1	TRBJ2-7	.	.	CASSQATEGVYYEQYF	TGCGCCAGCAGCCAAGCGACTGAGGGGGTATACTACGAGCAGTACTTC
TRBV4-3	TRBJ1-4	.	.	CASSPPGRGLHEKLFF	TGCGCCAGCAGCCCTCCCGGGCGCGGGTTGCACGAAAAACTGTTTTTT
TRBV4-1	TRBJ1-1	TRBD1	once	CASSQEWTGNTEAFF	TGCGCCAGCAGCCAGGAGTGGACAGGGAACACTGAAGCTTTCTTT
TRBV30	TRBJ2-7	.	.	CAWSTYEQYF	TGTGCCTGGTCCACCTACGAGCAGTACTTC
TRBV4-1	TRBJ1-1	.	.	CASSHSPTGNTEAFF	TGCGCCAGCAGCCATTCACCGACGGGGAACACTGAAGCTTTCTTT
TRBV5-6	TRBJ2-3	.	.	CASSFPRTGTDTQYF	TGTGCCAGCAGCTTCCCCAGGACAGGCACAGATACGCAGTATTTT
TRBV7-9	TRBJ2-1	TRBD2	.	CASSSPGLGVEQFF	TGTGCCAGCAGCTCTCCGGGACTAGGGGTTGAGCAGTTCTTC
TRBV27	TRBJ2-1	.	.	CASSLADSHNEQFF	TGTGCCAGCAGTTTAGCGGACAGCCACAATGAGCAGTTCTTC
TRBV9	TRBJ2-1	TRBD2	few	CASSPSGGPYNEQFF	TGTGCCAGCAGCCCGAGCGGGGGGCCTTACAATGAGCAGTTCTTC
TRBV14	TRBJ1-2	.	.	CASSQERHNYGYTF	TGTGCCAGCAGCCAAGAGAGGCACAACTATGGCTACACCTTC
TRBV7-2	TRBJ2-3	TRBD2	.	CASSLTTSGGPTDTQYF	TGTGCCAGCAGCCTCACTACTAGCGGGGGACCCACAGATACGCAGTATTTT
TRBV7-2	TRBJ2-1	TRBD2	few	CASSSLLAGSYNEQFF	TGTGCCAGCAGCTCCCTCCTAGCGGGGAGTTACAATGAGCAGTTCTTC
TRBV10-3	TRBJ2-3	TRBD1	.	CAISESGQGAADTQYF	TGTGCCATCAGTGAGTCGGGACAGGGGGCGGCAGATACGCAGTATTTT
TRBV5-8	TRBJ1-4	.	once	CASGRTATNEKLFF	TGTGCCAGCGGCCGGACAGCAACTAATGAAAAACTGTTTTTT
TRBV27	TRBJ2-3	TRBD2	.	CASSLRRGGLDTQYF	TGTGCCAGCAGCTTGAGGCGCGGGGGGTTGGATACGCAGTATTTT
TRBV7-2	TRBJ2-1	.	.	CASSFPGARNEQFF	TGTGCCAGCAGCTTTCCAGGGGCTAGGAATGAGCAGTTCTTC
TRBV9	TRBJ2-1	.	.	CASSVVGTSGNEQFF	TGTGCCAGCAGCGTAGTGGGGACATCTGGCAATGAGCAGTTCTTC
TRBV7-9	TRBJ1-3	TRBD1	.	CASRPTGESGNTIYF	TGTGCCAGCAGGCCTACAGGGGAATCTGGAAACACCATATATTTT
TRBV7-9	TRBJ1-3	.	.	CASSFRLQGNNSGNTIYF	TGTGCCAGCAGCTTCCGATTACAGGGAAATAACTCTGGAAACACCATATATTTT
TRBV6-5	TRBJ1-3	.	.	CASRPSGDTIYF	TGTGCCAGCAGACCCTCTGGAGACACCATATATTTT
TRBV18	TRBJ1-6	TRBD1	.	CASSPRDRGNSPLHF	TGTGCCAGCTCACCACGGGACAGGGGAAATTCACCCCTCCACTTT
TRBV29-1	TRBJ2-6	TRBD1	.	CSVRTGTGANVLTF	TGCAGCGTCCGGACAGGGACTGGGGCCAACGTCCTGACTTTC
TRBV4-1	TRBJ1-3	.	.	CASSQDPSSGNTIYF	TGCGCCAGCAGCCAAGATCCCAGCTCTGGAAACACCATATATTTT
TRBV28	TRBJ2-7	.	.	CASSFPSGSYEQYF	TGTGCCAGCAGTTTTCCCAGCGGCTCCTACGAGCAGTACTTC
TRBV6-5	TRBJ2-3	.	.	CASSYSGGGTDTQYF	TGTGCCAGCAGTTACTCGGGAGGTGGCACAGATACGCAGTATTTT
TRBV29-1	TRBJ1-5	.	.	CSVRGRDSNQPQHF	TGCAGCGTGCGCGGGAGGGATAGCAATCAGCCCCAGCATTTT
TRBV19	TRBJ1-2	TRBD1	few	CASSQQGLSYGYTF	TGTGCCAGTAGCCAACAGGGGTTGAGCTATGGCTACACCTTC
TRBV11-2	TRBJ1-1	.	few	CASILTSNTEAFF	TGTGCCAGCATCCTGACATCGAACACTGAAGCTTTCTTT
TRBV9	TRBJ2-3	.	few	CASSPSTDTQYF	TGTGCCAGCAGCCCGAGCACAGATACGCAGTATTTT
TRBV30	TRBJ1-2	.	once	CAWIGGGLYGYTF	TGTGCCTGGATTGGCGGGGGACTGTATGGCTACACCTTC
TRBV11-2	TRBJ2-1	TRBD2	.	CASSLVPQRGYNEQFF	TGTGCCAGCAGCTTAGTCCCCCAGCGGGGATACAATGAGCAGTTCTTC